Listed here are 10 T cell receptor beta chains from one sample, sequenced in a study of a mutant IDH1 vaccine in newly diagnosed glioma (dated by TCRdb to the early 2020s). Antigen specificity for these receptors is unknown. Library preparation used the immunoSEQ multiplex PCR assay. In TCRdb, the immuneACCESS table is reduced to in-frame sequences with V and J assigned. These tables do not hold every clone; where another copy was compared, an unresolved V gene accounts for under half, and the others remain unexplained. The sample data list tens of thousands of clones, and 65% to 80% of these were observed just once. The top ten hold roughly 8% of the sample. The sample's time point label is to be understood as: week 35, safety follow-up. Each vaccine dose was 300 ug of a 20-mer mutant IDH1 peptide in Montanide, given subcutaneously with topical imiquimod. The starting material was PBMCs, obtained from a glioma patient whose treatment included an IDH1 peptide vaccine. Receptors were obtained from a middle-aged man with glioma.

This clone is categorized as medium-sized. The chain has TRBV7-6 and TRBJ1-5, with D perhaps matching TRBD1 (5 bases). Germline V gives CDR1 SGHVS, CDR2 FNYEAQ. The CDR3 has 15 residues. V was shortened by 5 bases and J by 4 bases, with 15 bases between the two germline ends. The DNA of the CDR3 is TGTGCCAGCAGCAGGACACCCCCAGGGAATCAGCCCCAGCATTTT. Translated: CASSRTPPGNQPQHF.

The V gene is TRBV7-9, the J gene TRBJ2-7, with no clear D. In germline, CDR1 is SEHNR, CDR2 FQNEAQ (reference sequence). V gave up 4 bases and J gave up 5 bases, with 12 bases separating them. The CDR3 has 13 residues. The CDR3 protein is CASSSKGPNEQYF. The CDR3 nucleotides are TGTGCCAGCAGCTCCAAGGGCCCTAACGAGCAGTACTTC.

The genes are TRBV7-9 and TRBJ2-1; weak D call: TRBD1 (5 bases). Germline values: CDR1 SEHNR, CDR2 FQNEAQ (reference sequence). The CDR3 totals 11 residues. Trimming took 3 bases from V and 10 from J, leaving 7 bases between them. The CDR3 DNA is TGTGCCAGCAGCTTGGGGCCCGAGCAGTTCTTC. It yields the protein CASSLGPEQFF.

This rearrangement joins TRBV5-1 to TRBJ2-1; D may match TRBD1 or TRBD2 (5 bases each). V lost 3 bases and J lost 12, with 13 bases in between. Germline CDR1 and CDR2: SGHRS and YFSETQ. The CDR3 totals 12 residues. This CDR3 reads CASSSTRDGQFF. CDR3 coding DNA: TGCGCCAGCAGCTCCACCCGGGACGGGCAGTTCTTC.

The chain joins TRBV5-4 to TRBJ2-1; D is ambiguous. Looked up from germline, CDR1 is SGHNT and CDR2 is YYREEE (reference sequence). V gave up 0 bases and J gave up 4 bases, with 5 bases separating them. The CDR3 is 13 amino acids. DNA of the CDR3: TGTGCCAGCAGCTTGGACCCATACAATGAGCAGTTCTTC. Its translation is CASSLDPYNEQFF.

The chain joins TRBV29-1 to TRBJ2-2, with 7 positions matching TRBD1. The CDR3 has 13 residues. The V and J ends lost 7 bases and 3 bases, in that order; junction bases with no gene match: 5. Per the germline V gene, CDR1 is SQVTM and CDR2 is ANQGSEA. The DNA of the CDR3 is TGCAGCGCGACAGGGCGGGACACCGGGGAGCTGTTTTTT. Translation: CSATGRDTGELFF.

V is TRBV20-1 and J is TRBJ1-5; D gene ambiguous. Germline CDR1 DFQATT, CDR2 SNEGSKA (reference sequence). This CDR3 comprises 11 residues. Trimming shortened V by 5 bases and J by 6 bases, and 8 bases separated the two germline ends. Here the CDR3 reads CSAGYSQPQHF. The CDR3 DNA is TGCAGTGCTGGATATTCTCAGCCCCAGCATTTT.

The rearrangement joins TRBV5-8 to TRBJ2-3; no clear D. Germline assignment: CDR1 SGHTS and CDR2 YDEGEE. V lost 1 base and J 2 bases, leaving 17 bases between the germline ends. This CDR3 is 17 amino acids long. The CDR3 DNA sequence: TGTGCCAGCAGCTTGTCCTTTAGCCAGTGGGACACAGATACGCAGTATTTT. Residues: CASSLSFSQWDTDTQYF.

This chain links TRBV7-8 with TRBJ2-7; D call uncertain. The CDR3 spans 14 residues. The V end was cut by 4 bases, the J end by 2 bases, with 12 bases between. Germline CDR1 and CDR2: SGHVS and FQNEAQ. CDR3 DNA sequence: TGTGCCAGCAGCTCCGGACCCACCGCCTACGAGCAGTACTTC. Translating it yields CASSSGPTAYEQYF.

This clone was counted a few times. The V and J genes are TRBV6-6 and TRBJ2-5; D may be TRBD2 (6 bases). Per the germline V gene, CDR1 is MNHNY and CDR2 is SVGAGI (reference sequence). Deletions cut 5 bases from V and 5 bases from J, with 9 bases between. The CDR3 length is 12 residues. The CDR3, as DNA: TGTGCCAGCAGTCCTAGCGCGGAGACCCAGTACTTC. Amino acid sequence: CASSPSAETQYF.